Presented here are 8 T cell receptor beta chains from one specimen sequenced in a study of blood T cell repertoires in COVID-19. Clones were read by immunoSEQ multiplex PCR, and TCRdb kept only the in-frame ones, dropping some. The table includes about half a million clones, 70% to 90% detected once. The sequenced material came from PBMCs or T cells enriched from blood (not recorded which). All receptors come from an older woman who had recovered from COVID-19.

V is TRBV6-6 and J is TRBJ2-2, with D possibly being TRBD2 (6 bases). This CDR3 region has 14 residues. Germline V gives CDR1 MNHNY, CDR2 SVGAGI (reference sequence). The V and J ends lost 6 bases and 5 bases respectively, with 13 bases between them. This chain's CDR3 is CASSPGLLTGELFF. The CDR3 DNA is TGTGCCAGCAGCCCGGGACTCTTGACCGGGGAGCTGTTTTTT.

This chain joins TRBV5-1 and TRBJ1-6; TRBD1 is a possible D gene (5 bases). The CDR3 has 15 amino acids. CDR1 and CDR2 (germline): SGHRS, YFSETQ. With 3 bases removed from V and 6 bases from J, the gap between germline ends came to 13 bases. The CDR3 spells CASSSYRGGNSPLHF. The CDR3 DNA follows: TGCGCCAGCAGCTCTTATCGCGGGGGTAATTCACCCCTCCACTTT.

The chain uses TRBV18 and TRBJ2-7; 7 bases agree with TRBD1. The CDR3 totals 13 residues. J lost 5 bases, V lost 5 bases, and 6 bases had no gene match. CDR1 and CDR2 from the germline V gene are KGHSH and LQKENI. The DNA of the CDR3 is TGTGCCAGCTCATACGACAGGGACGACGAGCAGTACTTC. Translated: CASSYDRDDEQYF.

The chain is built from TRBV5-5 and TRBJ1-1; D gene uncertain. Germline V lookup: CDR1 SGHKS, CDR2 YYEKEE (reference sequence). The CDR3 consists of 15 residues. V was shortened by 0 bases and J by 0 bases, with 9 bases between the two germline ends. CDR3 protein: CASSLVADMNTEAFF. The CDR3 nucleotides read TGTGCCAGCAGCTTGGTCGCAGACATGAACACTGAAGCTTTCTTT.

The J gene is TRBJ1-2, the V gene TRBV25-1, with TRBD1 as a possible D gene (5 bases). The germline V and J ends were trimmed by 1 base and 7 bases, with 13 bases remaining between them. The CDR3 is 14 amino acids. CDR1 is MGHDK and CDR2 is SYGVNS in the germline V gene. The CDR3 DNA sequence: TGTGCCAGCAGTGAATCTGGGGCAGGGCTTGGCTACACCTTC. It codes for CASSESGAGLGYTF.

Regarding this clone: Other DNA sequences in the sample encode the same CDR3. The V and J genes are TRBV5-1 and TRBJ1-2; 10 positions match TRBD1. The CDR3 contains 15 residues. CDR1 SGHRS and CDR2 YFSETQ come from the germline V gene. Trimming at V came to 4 bases and at J to 0 bases, leaving 3 bases not matched to a gene. The CDR3 loop is CASSLGQGANYGYTF. The CDR3 DNA is TGCGCCAGCAGCCTCGGACAGGGGGCTAACTATGGCTACACCTTC.

This clone was seen only once. V and J are TRBV24-1 and TRBJ2-5; 8 nucleotides align to TRBD1. Per germline, CDR1 KGHDR and CDR2 SFDVKD. This CDR3 is built from 14 residues. The J segment lost 5 bases and the V segment lost 8 bases, leaving 9 bases of the junction unmatched. The CDR3 DNA follows: TGTGCCACCATGGGGACAGGCCCCCGTGAGACCCAGTACTTC. Protein sequence: CATMGTGPRETQYF.

The chain carries TRBV30 and TRBJ1-2; TRBD1 matches at 7 bases. V shed 2 bases and J 3 bases; nucleotides not matched to a gene: 3. CDR3 length: 13 residues. Looked up from germline, CDR1 is GTSNPN and CDR2 is SVGIG (reference sequence). The CDR3 sequence: CAWSPGTDYGYTF. The CDR3 nucleotides read TGTGCCTGGAGTCCCGGGACAGACTATGGCTACACCTTC.